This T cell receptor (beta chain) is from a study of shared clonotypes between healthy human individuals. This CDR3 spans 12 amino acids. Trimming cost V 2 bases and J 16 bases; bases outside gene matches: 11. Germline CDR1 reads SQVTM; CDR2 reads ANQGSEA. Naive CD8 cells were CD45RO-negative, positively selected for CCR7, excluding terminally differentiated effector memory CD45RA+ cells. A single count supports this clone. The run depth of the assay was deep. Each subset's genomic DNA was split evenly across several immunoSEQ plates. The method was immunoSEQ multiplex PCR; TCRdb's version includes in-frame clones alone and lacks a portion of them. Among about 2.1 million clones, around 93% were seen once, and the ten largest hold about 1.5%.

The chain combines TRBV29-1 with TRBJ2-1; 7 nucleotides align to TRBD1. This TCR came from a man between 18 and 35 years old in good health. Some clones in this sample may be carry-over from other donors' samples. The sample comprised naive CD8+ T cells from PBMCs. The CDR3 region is CSVEPTGQLSFF. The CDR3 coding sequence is TGCAGCGTTGAACCCACGGGACAGCTCTCCTTCTTC.